Listed below are T cell receptor beta chains from one sample, sequenced in a study of CD8+ T cells in alopecia areata. Using immunoSEQ multiplex PCR, the repertoire was profiled, and TCRdb retains in-frame clones only, with some absent. The table shows about 69,000 clones, with 55% to 65% occurring only once. Sample: CD8+ T cells sorted from blood, taken at week 0. These TCRs come from a human donor with alopecia areata. CDR3s include the opening cysteine and the closing phenylalanine or tryptophan. Fields, in order: V gene, J gene, clone size, D gene, CDR3 DNA, CDR3 protein. A D gene is named only where the DNA matches it firmly. Clone size is not always given. Where it is, it says once, few, many or a class for expanded clones.

>TRBV30|TRBJ2-2|-|-
TGTGCCTTTCTTTCCGGGGAGCTGTTTTTT
CAFLSGELFF
>TRBV30|TRBJ2-5|-|TRBD2
TGTGCCTGGAGTGTAACTAGCGGGGTCCAAGAGACCCAGTACTTC
CAWSVTSGVQETQYF
>TRBV7-9|TRBJ1-1|-|TRBD1
TGTGCCAGCAGCTGGACAGGGGAATTTGAAGCTTTCTTT
CASSWTGEFEAFF
>TRBV30|TRBJ1-2|-|TRBD1
TGTGCCTGGAGTTCGACAGGGGGAGGCTATGGCTACACCTTC
CAWSSTGGGYGYTF
>TRBV5-6|TRBJ2-1|-|-
TGTGCCAGCAGCTTGGGGACGAGTTACAATGAGCAGTTCTTC
CASSLGTSYNEQFF
>TRBV7-8|TRBJ2-1|many|-
TGTGCCAGCAGCCTTGGGACCACCTACAATGAGCAGTTCTTC
CASSLGTTYNEQFF
>TRBV5-1|TRBJ2-1|-|TRBD1
TGCGCCAGCAGCTCGCACGACAGCTTCGGGACAGGGGGTTACAATGAGCAGTTCTTC
CASSSHDSFGTGGYNEQFF
>TRBV7-9|TRBJ2-3|-|-
TGTGCCAGCAGCTTAGTTGGACAAGAGGAGCAGTATTTT
CASSLVGQEEQYF
>TRBV14|TRBJ1-1|-|-
TGTGCCAGCAGCCAAGATCGGGGGGCAGGGGTCATGAACACTGAAGCTTTCTTT
CASSQDRGAGVMNTEAFF
>TRBV30|TRBJ1-1|-|-
TGTGCCTGGAGTGAAGGGATTGGGTACACTGAAGCTTTCTTT
CAWSEGIGYTEAFF
>TRBV29-1|TRBJ2-7|-|-
TGCAGCGTTGAAGATAACTACGAGCAGTACTTC
CSVEDNYEQYF
>TRBV30|TRBJ1-3|-|-
TGTGCCTGGAGTCTAGGACGCCTCTCTGGAAACACCATATATTTT
CAWSLGRLSGNTIYF
>TRBV9|TRBJ1-5|-|-
TGTGCCAGCAGCGTATCGGGGGCGTATCAGCCCCAGCATTTT
CASSVSGAYQPQHF
>TRBV7-9|TRBJ1-1|many|-
TGTGCCAGCAGCCCTTCCCTTGGACAGAATGAAGCTTTCTTT
CASSPSLGQNEAFF
>TRBV29-1|TRBJ2-1|few|-
TGCAGCGTTTATGGGACCCCCTACAATGAGCAGTTCTTC
CSVYGTPYNEQFF
>TRBV29-1|TRBJ2-1|-|TRBD1
TGCAGCGTTGAAGACCGTACAGGGGGCTTTTACAATGAGCAGTTCTTC
CSVEDRTGGFYNEQFF
>TRBV27|TRBJ2-4|-|-
TGTGCCAGCAGCGAAATTACACAGGGAGACATTCAGTACTTC
CASSEITQGDIQYF
>TRBV29-1|TRBJ2-3|few|-
TGCAGCGTTGAAGACCTAAGGCCCGGGGCGCGGGGAATACTCACAGATACGCAGTATTTT
CSVEDLRPGARGILTDTQYF
>TRBV7-7|TRBJ2-1|-|TRBD2
TGTGCCAGCAGCTTAGCTAGCGGGGGGGCCTCGGAGCAGTTCTTC
CASSLASGGASEQFF
>TRBV29-1|TRBJ2-2|-|-
TGCAGCGTTGAATCGGCTACCGCGAACACCGGGGAGCTGTTTTTT
CSVESATANTGELFF
>TRBV30|TRBJ2-5|-|-
TGTGCCTGGGATCCCCCGGTGGGAGAAGAGACCCAGTACTTC
CAWDPPVGEETQYF
>TRBV10-3|TRBJ2-1|medium-sized|-
TGTGCCATCAGTGACGACGGAGCGAGAACCTACAATGAGCAGTTCTTC
CAISDDGARTYNEQFF
>TRBV5-1|TRBJ2-7|few|TRBD1
TGCGCCAGCAGCCTGTCGACAGGGAAATCCTACGAGCAGTACTTC
CASSLSTGKSYEQYF
>TRBV27|TRBJ2-7|-|-
TGTGCCAGCAGTTTATCGGGGACCGAGACCTACGAGCAGTACTTC
CASSLSGTETYEQYF
>TRBV4-3|TRBJ2-5|-|-
TGCGCCAGCAGCCAGGAAAGGGACCCGCGGAGGGCCCAGTACTTC
CASSQERDPRRAQYF
>TRBV28|TRBJ2-4|-|-
TGTGCCAGCAGTCATCCTCTGAGAGCCAAAAACATTCAGTACTTC
CASSHPLRAKNIQYF
>TRBV14|TRBJ2-3|few|TRBD2
TGTGCCAGCAGCCAAGTAATACTAGCGGGGGGTGCCACAGATACGCAGTATTTT
CASSQVILAGGATDTQYF
>TRBV5-1|TRBJ1-2|-|-
TGCGCCAGCAGTTCGCAGGATTTTAACTTCTATGGCTACACCTTC
CASSSQDFNFYGYTF
>TRBV29-1|TRBJ2-2|few|TRBD1
TGCAGCGTTGAAGACGAGACAGGGTTCGGGAACACCGGGGAGCTGTTTTTT
CSVEDETGFGNTGELFF
>TRBV6-5|TRBJ1-1|few|-
TGTGCCAGCGGCGGGAGTGAAGCTTTCTTT
CASGGSEAFF
>TRBV5-1|TRBJ1-5|-|TRBD1
TGCGCCAGCAGCTTGGCAGGGGGCGACCAGCCCCAGCATTTT
CASSLAGGDQPQHF
>TRBV5-4|TRBJ1-2|-|-
TGTGCCAGCAGCTTGGGTCTAGGGGGTTCCTATGGCTACACCTTC
CASSLGLGGSYGYTF
>TRBV9|TRBJ1-2|-|TRBD1
TGTGCCAGCAGCGTAGAAGGGGGCGAGGGCTACACCTTC
CASSVEGGEGYTF
>TRBV18|TRBJ2-3|-|-
TGTGCCACTCAGAAGGATACGCAGTATTTT
CATQKDTQYF
>TRBV29-1|TRBJ2-7|once|-
TGCAGCGTTGTTCAGGGAGTCCACGAGCAGTACTTC
CSVVQGVHEQYF
>TRBV7-9|TRBJ2-5|-|-
TGTGCCAGCAGCTATGGCCGAGAGACCCAGTACTTC
CASSYGRETQYF
>TRBV7-2|TRBJ1-6|-|-
TGTGCCAGCAGCTATGTTGGATCACCCCTCCACTTT
CASSYVGSPLHF
>TRBV5-1|TRBJ1-1|-|-
TGCGCCAGCAGCTCTAGGGCGGGTAACACTGAAGCTTTCTTT
CASSSRAGNTEAFF
>TRBV4-2|TRBJ2-7|once|-
TGTGCCAGCAGCCAAGCAGGGGACGCCTACGAGCAGTACTTC
CASSQAGDAYEQYF
>TRBV4-1|TRBJ2-7|-|TRBD1
TGCGCCAGCAGCCAAGAGGGCCAGGGGGCCTACGAGCAGTACTTC
CASSQEGQGAYEQYF
>TRBV2|TRBJ2-7|few|TRBD1
TGTGCCAGCAGGGCAGGACAGGGTCCCTACGAGCAGTACTTC
CASRAGQGPYEQYF
>TRBV11-1|TRBJ2-7|-|-
TGTGCCAGCAGTGACGTTACTGGCGAGCAGTACTTC
CASSDVTGEQYF
>TRBV6-1|TRBJ2-7|-|-
TGTGCCAGCAGTGAGGGGGGCGCGTACGAGCAGTACTTC
CASSEGGAYEQYF
>TRBV9|TRBJ2-2|-|-
TGTGCCAGCAGCGATAGCTTTGGCACCGGGGAGCTGTTTTTT
CASSDSFGTGELFF
>TRBV5-1|TRBJ2-1|-|-
TGCGCCAGCAGCCAGCCGGACAATGAGCAGTTCTTC
CASSQPDNEQFF
>TRBV27|TRBJ2-3|-|-
TGTGCCAGCAGTTACAACACAGATACGCAGTATTTT
CASSYNTDTQYF
>TRBV28|TRBJ2-7|-|-
TGTGCCAGCAGTTTAGAGCATACCTACGAGCAGTACTTC
CASSLEHTYEQYF
>TRBV27|TRBJ2-7|-|TRBD2
TGTGCCAGCAGTCCCAGAATAGCGGGAGCGGTCGAGCAGTACTTC
CASSPRIAGAVEQYF
>TRBV29-1|TRBJ2-5|few|TRBD1
TGCAGCGTCTTCAGAACAGGGGCCCAAGAGACCCAGTACTTC
CSVFRTGAQETQYF
>TRBV4-1|TRBJ1-5|few|TRBD1
TGCGCCAGCAGCCGGGAGGGGACAGGGGGTAGAACGGAGCCCCAGCATTTT
CASSREGTGGRTEPQHF
>TRBV4-3|TRBJ2-1|-|-
TGCGCCAGCAGCCAAGATAGGCTTCTAAGTTACAATGAGCAGTTCTTC
CASSQDRLLSYNEQFF
>TRBV5-6|TRBJ2-2|few|-
TGTGCCAGCAGCCTACCTGGGGGGAACACCGGGGAGCTGTTTTTT
CASSLPGGNTGELFF
>TRBV4-2|TRBJ2-7|few|-
TGTGCCAGCAGCTTGAGCCTCGGCTCCTACGAGCAGTACTTC
CASSLSLGSYEQYF
>TRBV15|TRBJ2-5|-|-
TGTGCCACCAGCAGAGAACATACTATTGGGGACCGGGACGAGGAGACCCAGTACTTC
CATSREHTIGDRDEETQYF
>TRBV7-9|TRBJ2-1|-|TRBD2
TGTGCCAGCAGCTCAACAGGGCTAGCGGGACAATACTACAATGAGCAGTTCTTC
CASSSTGLAGQYYNEQFF